The present T cell receptor beta chain was sequenced within a study of T cells expressing NK-cell markers (dated by TCRdb to about 2020). At the level of the whole study: In sorted CD3+CD56+NKG2C+, CD3+CD56+NKG2C- and CD3+CD56-NKG2C+ T-cell subsets from about eight donors, TCR beta-chain repertoires were profiled. The libraries were sequenced on Illumina HiSeq 2000/2500, MiSeq or NextSeq, producing 2 x 150 bp reads. Randomly selected healthy volunteers, three men and five women, were used as the eight sequenced donors. Of the eight sequenced donors, seven were found to be HCMV-seropositive and one was found to be HCMV-seronegative.

Of note for this clonotype: Its specific antigen is unknown.

A commercial ELISA kit detecting HCMV-specific IgG in serum was used to determine HCMV serostatus. Ficoll density gradient centrifugation was used to isolate peripheral blood mononuclear cells from blood. CDR3 length: 15 amino acids, cysteine to phenylalanine. This entry has no DNA. The sequencer listed for this sample is Illumina HiSeq 2000. 5'RACE template switching, by which a universal primer site and unique molecular identifiers were added, was used to make TCR beta cDNA libraries. cDNA synthesis was primed from the TCR beta constant segment, followed by two successive PCR amplification steps. Per the source publication's procedure: MIGEC was used to demultiplex reads and group the reads by UMI, and MiTCR was used to assemble and quantify clonotypes. To remove erroneous sequences, TCR cDNA sequences were retained only when supported by two or more reads. The tcR package was used for downstream repertoire analysis, with clonotypes matched between fractions based on CDR3 nucleotide sequence plus V segment. VDJmatch was used to annotate antigen specificity against VDJdb, with one amino acid substitution in CDR3 permitted. TCRdb reprocessed the sequencing reads and holds a single record per CDR3 protein sequence, with no DNA. Clone size and V and J calls follow TCRdb, not the original study. The table held for this sample gives 550,000 or so distinct CDR3 sequences. Of the sample, approximately 3.5% falls within the top ten clones.

Broad study findings and their caveats: Those dominant clonotypes were again the most abundant among CD3+CD56-NKG2C+ cells in four donors, at about 25-65%. Whether the expanded NKG2C-expressing T cell clones were specific for HCMV antigens was left unclear. In six donors, the dominant CD3+CD56+NKG2C+ clonotypes were found to rank among the top 10 CD8+ clonotypes and to make up 1.0-7.0% of CD8+ T cells.

Recombination joined TRBV12-3 or TRBV12-4 with TRBJ2-1; TCRdb's assignment of TRBD1 cannot be checked, as there is no DNA. This receptor was obtained from a man between 18 and 29 years old in good health. Donor details come from another sample of the same person, matched by shared clones. Sequences were obtained from blood T cells: a sorted CD56 or NKG2C T cell subset, CD4+ or CD8+ T cells, or bulk PBMC T cells (not recorded which). CDR3 reads: CASSFSGAKTGEQFF.